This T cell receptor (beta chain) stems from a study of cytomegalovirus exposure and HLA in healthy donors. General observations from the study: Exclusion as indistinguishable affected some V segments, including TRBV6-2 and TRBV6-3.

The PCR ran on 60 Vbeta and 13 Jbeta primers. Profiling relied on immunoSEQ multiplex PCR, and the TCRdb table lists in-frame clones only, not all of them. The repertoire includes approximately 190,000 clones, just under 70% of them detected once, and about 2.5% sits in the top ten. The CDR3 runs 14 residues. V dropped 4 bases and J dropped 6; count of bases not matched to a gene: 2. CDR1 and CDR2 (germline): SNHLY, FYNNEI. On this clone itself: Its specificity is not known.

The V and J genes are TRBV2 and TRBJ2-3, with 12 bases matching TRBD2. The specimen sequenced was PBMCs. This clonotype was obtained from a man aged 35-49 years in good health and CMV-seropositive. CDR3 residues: CASSGLAGVDTQYF. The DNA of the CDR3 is TGTGCCAGCAGTGGACTAGCGGGGGTTGATACGCAGTATTTT.